This entry features one T cell receptor beta chain sequence. The V end lost 3 bases, the J end lost 7 bases, and 16 bases lay between the germline ends. The germline V gene encodes CDR1 SGHAT and CDR2 FQDESV (reference sequence). This CDR3 comprises 16 residues. The table came from immunoSEQ multiplex PCR; TCRdb's copy has only in-frame clones and leaves some out. This sample yields roughly 15,000 clones, of which approximately 90% are seen a single time; 11% belongs to the top ten. This record belongs to a study of lymphopenia after photon versus proton radiotherapy. The sequence came from a man between 65 and 85 years old with pancreatic cancer. The specimen comprised peripheral blood, sampled from a patient treated with proton-based radiotherapy. This rearrangement joins TRBV11-1 to TRBJ1-6, with D uncertain. In nucleotides, the CDR3 is TGTGCCAGCAGCTTCCATCCGGCCAGCCGAAATTCACCCCTCCACTTT. Translated, it gives CASSFHPASRNSPLHF.